This TCR beta chain was sequenced in a study of shared clonotypes between healthy human individuals. The study's findings and limits: Large depth notwithstanding, sorted-subset sequencing proved incomplete by rarefaction. Clonotypes shared by all four sorted-subset donors had higher generation probabilities than non-shared clonotypes.

When replicate PCRs were run on sorted subsets, they used around 0.2 ug DNA, about 30,000 T cell genomes. Only in-frame clones appear in the TCRdb table, and some are missing; sequencing was by immunoSEQ multiplex PCR. The table records 2 million to 2.5 million clones, approximately 95% of them present only once. The CDR3 contains 14 residues. Germline lookup yields CDR1 LGHNA and CDR2 YNFKEQ. V trimming: 6 bases; J trimming: 7 bases; junction bases outside the gene matches: 5. Remarks on this clone: Its antigen is unknown.

The sample comprised naive CD4+ T cells sorted from blood. Indicated subset: CD45RA+ positively selected. The clonotype was recovered from a man aged 18 to 30 in good health. The rearrangement uses TRBV4-2 and TRBJ2-1; 11 bases are shared with TRBD1. CDR3 region: CASSGQGAVNEQFF. The DNA of the CDR3 is TGTGCCAGCAGTGGACAGGGGGCGGTAAATGAGCAGTTCTTC.